The clone carrying this T cell receptor beta chain was counted a single time. The sample comes from a study of blood T cell repertoires in COVID-19. Study-wide background: T cells, B-cell-depleted T cells, or PBMCs supplied cDNA or gDNA.

In the original analysis: Amplification from reference gene primers served as the basis for estimated nucleated cell counts. Sequenced by immunoSEQ multiplex PCR; TCRdb stores in-frame clones only, minus some. The DNA was the basis for D and trimming; V, J and clone size are from that table. The sample records fewer than 250,000 clones, approximately 84% being singletons. V was pared by 5 bases and J by 4 bases, with 8 bases of the junction left unmatched. CDR1 is MNHEY, CDR2 SMNVEV, per germline (reference sequence). CDR3 length equals 14 residues. The chain combines TRBV27 with TRBJ2-7, with 7 bases identical to TRBD2. Sequencing was done on a sample of peripheral blood. The TCR sequence derives from a man in his forties or fifties with acute or convalescent COVID-19. CDR3 region: CASSPGLGGYEQYF. The DNA for the CDR3 is TGTGCCAGCAGTCCGGGACTGGGGGGGTACGAGCAGTACTTC.